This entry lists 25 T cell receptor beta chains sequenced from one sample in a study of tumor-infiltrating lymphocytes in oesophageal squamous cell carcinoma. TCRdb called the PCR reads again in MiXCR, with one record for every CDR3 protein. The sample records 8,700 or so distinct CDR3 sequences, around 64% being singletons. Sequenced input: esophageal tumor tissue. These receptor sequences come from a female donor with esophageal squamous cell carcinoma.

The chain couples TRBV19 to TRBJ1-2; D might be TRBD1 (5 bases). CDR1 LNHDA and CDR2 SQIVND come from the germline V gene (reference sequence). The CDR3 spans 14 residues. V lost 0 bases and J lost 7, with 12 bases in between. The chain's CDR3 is CASSIDPTDPGYTF. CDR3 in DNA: TGTGCCAGTAGTATAGATCCGACAGATCCTGGCTACACCTTC.

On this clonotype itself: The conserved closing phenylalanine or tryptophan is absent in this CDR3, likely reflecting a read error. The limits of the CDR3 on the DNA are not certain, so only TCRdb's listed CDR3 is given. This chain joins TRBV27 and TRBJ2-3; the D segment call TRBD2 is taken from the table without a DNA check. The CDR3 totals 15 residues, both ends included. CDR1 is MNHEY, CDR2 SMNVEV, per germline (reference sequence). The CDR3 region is CASSWTEDTVLTFGP.

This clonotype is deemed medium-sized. CDR3: CASSLAGRFAYNEQFF. CDR3 bases: TGTGCCAGCAGCTTGGCCGGACGGTTTGCTTACAATGAGCAGTTCTTC. The chain uses TRBV5-4 and TRBJ2-1; D not certain. Germline CDR1 reads SGHNT; CDR2 reads YYREEE (reference sequence). V lost 0 bases and J lost 4, with 14 bases in between. The length of the CDR3 is 16 residues.

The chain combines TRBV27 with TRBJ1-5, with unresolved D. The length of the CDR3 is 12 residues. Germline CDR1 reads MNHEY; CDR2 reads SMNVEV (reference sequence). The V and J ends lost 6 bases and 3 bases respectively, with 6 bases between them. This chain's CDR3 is CASSKINQPQHF. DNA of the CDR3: TGTGCCAGCAGCAAAATCAATCAGCCCCAGCATTTT.

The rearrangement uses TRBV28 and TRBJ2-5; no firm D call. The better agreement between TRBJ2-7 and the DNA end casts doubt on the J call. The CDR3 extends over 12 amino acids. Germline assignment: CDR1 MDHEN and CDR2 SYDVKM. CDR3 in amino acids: CASRVHSYEQYF. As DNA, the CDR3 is TGTGCCAGCAGGGTTCACTCCTACGAGCAGTACTTC.

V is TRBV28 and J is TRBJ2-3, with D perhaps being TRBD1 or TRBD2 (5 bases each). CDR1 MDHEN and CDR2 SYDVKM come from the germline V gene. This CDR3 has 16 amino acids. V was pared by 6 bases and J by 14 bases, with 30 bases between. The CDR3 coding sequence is TGTGCCAGCAGAATCCTAGACAGCGCGAACACCGGGGAGCTGTATTTT. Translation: CASRILDSANTGELYF.

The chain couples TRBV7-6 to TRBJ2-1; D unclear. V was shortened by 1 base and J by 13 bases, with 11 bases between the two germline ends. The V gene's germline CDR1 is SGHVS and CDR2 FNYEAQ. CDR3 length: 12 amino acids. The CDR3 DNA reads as TGTGCCAGCAGCTTAGACACCGAGACCCAGTTCTTC. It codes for CASSLDTETQFF. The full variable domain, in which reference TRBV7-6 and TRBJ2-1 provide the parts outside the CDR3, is GAGVSQSPRYKVTKRGQDVALRCDPISGHVSLYWYRQALGQGPEFLTYFNYEAQQDKSGLPNDRFSAERPEGSISTLTIQRTEQRDSAMYRCASSLDTETQFFGPGTRLTVL.

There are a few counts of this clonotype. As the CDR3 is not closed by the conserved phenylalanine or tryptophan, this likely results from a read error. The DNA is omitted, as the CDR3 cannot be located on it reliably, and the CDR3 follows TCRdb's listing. CDR3 sequence: CASSYSSDNSPLHFGN. The chain employs TRBV6-2 or TRBV6-3 and TRBJ2-1; the table gives TRBD2 as D, unverified against the DNA. The CDR3 adds up to 16 amino acids, both ends counted. CDR1 and CDR2 from the germline V gene are MNHEY and SVGEGT.

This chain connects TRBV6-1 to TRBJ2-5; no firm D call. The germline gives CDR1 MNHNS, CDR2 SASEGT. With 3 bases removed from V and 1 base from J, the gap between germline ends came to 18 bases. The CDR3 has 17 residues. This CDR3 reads CASSDNYRRKPQETQYF. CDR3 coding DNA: TGTGCCAGCAGTGATAATTATCGGAGAAAACCCCAAGAGACCCAGTACTTC.

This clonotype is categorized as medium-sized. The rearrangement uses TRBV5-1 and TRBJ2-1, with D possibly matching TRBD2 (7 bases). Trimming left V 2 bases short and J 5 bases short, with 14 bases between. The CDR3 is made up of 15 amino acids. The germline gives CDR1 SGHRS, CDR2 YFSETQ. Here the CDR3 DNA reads TGCGCCAGCAGCTTAATCGGGGGGCCCAACAATGAGCAGTTCTTC. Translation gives CASSLIGGPNNEQFF.

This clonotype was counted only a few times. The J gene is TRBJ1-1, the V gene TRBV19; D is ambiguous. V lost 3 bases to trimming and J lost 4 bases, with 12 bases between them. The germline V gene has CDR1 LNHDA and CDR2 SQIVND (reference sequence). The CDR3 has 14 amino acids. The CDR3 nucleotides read TGTGCCAGTAGTATCTCCCCCGAGACCACTGAAGCTTTCTTT. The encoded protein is CASSISPETTEAFF.

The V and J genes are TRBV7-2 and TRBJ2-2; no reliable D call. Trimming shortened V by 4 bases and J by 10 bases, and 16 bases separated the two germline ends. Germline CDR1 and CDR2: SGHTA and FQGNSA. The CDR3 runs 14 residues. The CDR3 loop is CASSYNGGGEELFF. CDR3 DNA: TGTGCCAGCAGCTATAACGGCGGTGGAGAGGAGCTGTTTTTT.

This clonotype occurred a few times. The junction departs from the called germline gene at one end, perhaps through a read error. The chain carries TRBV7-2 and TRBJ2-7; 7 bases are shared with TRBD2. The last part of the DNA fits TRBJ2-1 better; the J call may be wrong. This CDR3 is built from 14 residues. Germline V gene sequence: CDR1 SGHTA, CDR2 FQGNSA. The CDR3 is CASSLGTTYNEQFF. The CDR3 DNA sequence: TGTGCCAGCAGCTTGGGGACTACCTATAATGAGCAGTTCTTC.

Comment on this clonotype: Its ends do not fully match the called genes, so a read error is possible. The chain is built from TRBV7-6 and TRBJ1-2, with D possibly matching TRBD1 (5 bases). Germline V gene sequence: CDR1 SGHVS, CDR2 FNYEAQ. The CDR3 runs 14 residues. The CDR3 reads CASSLALTEYGYTF. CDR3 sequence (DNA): TGTGCTAGCAGCTTAGCTTTGACAGAATATGGCTACACCTTC.

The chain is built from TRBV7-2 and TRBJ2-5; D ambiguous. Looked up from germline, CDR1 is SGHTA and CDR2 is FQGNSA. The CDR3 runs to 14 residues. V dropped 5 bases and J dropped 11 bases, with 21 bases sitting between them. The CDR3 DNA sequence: TGTGCCAGCAGCCCCTGGGCGGTTGGTGGTGAGCAGTACTTC. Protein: CASSPWAVGGEQYF. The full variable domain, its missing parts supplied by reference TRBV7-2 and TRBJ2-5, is GAGVSQSPSNKVTEKGKDVELRCDPISGHTALYWYRQSLGQGLEFLIYFQGNSAPDKSGLPSDRFSAERTGGSVSTLTIQRTQQEDSAVYLCASSPWAVGGEQYFGPGTRLLVL.

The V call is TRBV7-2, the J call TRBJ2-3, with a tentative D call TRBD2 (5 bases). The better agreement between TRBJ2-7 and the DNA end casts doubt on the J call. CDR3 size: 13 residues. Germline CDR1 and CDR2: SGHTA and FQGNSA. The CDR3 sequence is CASSLGVWREQYF. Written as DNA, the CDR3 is TGTGCCAGCAGCTTAGGGGTGTGGAGGGAGCAGTACTTC.

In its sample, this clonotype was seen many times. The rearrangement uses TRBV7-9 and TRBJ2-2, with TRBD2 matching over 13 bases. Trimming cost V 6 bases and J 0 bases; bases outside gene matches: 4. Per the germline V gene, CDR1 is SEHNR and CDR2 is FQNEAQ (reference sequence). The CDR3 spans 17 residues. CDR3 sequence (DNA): TGTGCCAGCAGACCTACTAGCGGGGGGGCGAACACCGGGGAGCTGTTTTTT. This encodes CASRPTSGGANTGELFF. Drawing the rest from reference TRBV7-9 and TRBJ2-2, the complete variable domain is DTGVSQNPRHKITKRGQNVTFRCDPISEHNRLYWYRQTLGQGPEFLTYFQNEAQLEKSRLLSDRFSAERPKGSFSTLEIQRTEQGDSAMYLCASRPTSGGANTGELFFGEGSRLTVL.

Here the CDR3 reads CASSLGGMWYEQYF. CDR3 DNA sequence: TGTGCCAGCAGCTTGGGGGGTATGTGGTACGAGCAGTACTTC. This chain connects TRBV7-2 to TRBJ2-1; maybe TRBD2 (6 bases). The assigned J gene may be wrong: the sequence end matches TRBJ2-7 better. Germline values: CDR1 SGHTA, CDR2 FQGNSA. CDR3 length equals 14 residues.

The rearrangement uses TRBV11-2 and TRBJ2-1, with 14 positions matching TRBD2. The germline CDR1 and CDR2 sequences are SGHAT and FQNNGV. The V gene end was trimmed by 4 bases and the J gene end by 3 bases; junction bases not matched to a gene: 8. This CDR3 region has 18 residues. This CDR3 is CASSYLGLAGVLYNEQFF. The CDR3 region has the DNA TGTGCCAGCAGCTATCTGGGACTAGCGGGAGTCCTCTACAATGAGCAGTTCTTC.

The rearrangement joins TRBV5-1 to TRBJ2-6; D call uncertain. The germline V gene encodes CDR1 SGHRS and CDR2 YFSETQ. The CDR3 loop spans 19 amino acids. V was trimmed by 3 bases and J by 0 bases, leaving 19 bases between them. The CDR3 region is CASSSGGVGSSSGANVLTF. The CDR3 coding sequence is TGCGCCAGCAGCTCGGGTGGGGTAGGGTCGAGCTCTGGGGCCAACGTCCTGACTTTC.

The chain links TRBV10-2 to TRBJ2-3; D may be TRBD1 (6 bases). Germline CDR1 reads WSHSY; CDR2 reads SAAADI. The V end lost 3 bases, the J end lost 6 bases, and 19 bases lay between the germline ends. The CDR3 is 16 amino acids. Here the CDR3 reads CASSERAGESSDTQYF. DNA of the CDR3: TGCGCCAGCAGTGAAAGAGCAGGGGAGTCCTCGGATACGCAGTATTTT.

For the CDR3, the DNA is TGTGCCAGCAGCTTAGGGGGCTTGGTCAACAATGAGCAGTTCTTC. Its translation is CASSLGGLVNNEQFF. The chain recombines TRBV7-6 with TRBJ2-5; possibly TRBD1 for D (5 bases). The J call is in doubt because the DNA end fits TRBJ2-1 better. This CDR3 comprises 15 residues. The germline gives CDR1 SGHVS, CDR2 FNYEAQ.

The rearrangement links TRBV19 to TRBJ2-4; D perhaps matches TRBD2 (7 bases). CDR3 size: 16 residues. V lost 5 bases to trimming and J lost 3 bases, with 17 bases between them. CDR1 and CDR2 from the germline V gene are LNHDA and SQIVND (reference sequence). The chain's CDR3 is CASSFGGRGVKNIQYF. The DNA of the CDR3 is TGTGCCAGTAGTTTCGGGGGGCGGGGAGTCAAAAACATTCAGTACTTC.

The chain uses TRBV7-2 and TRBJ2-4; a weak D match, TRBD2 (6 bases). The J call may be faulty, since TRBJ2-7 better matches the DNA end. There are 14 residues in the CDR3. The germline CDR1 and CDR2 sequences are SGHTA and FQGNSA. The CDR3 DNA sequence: TGTGCCAGCAGCTTAGCGGCGGGAACCCACGAGCAGTACTTC. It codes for CASSLAAGTHEQYF.

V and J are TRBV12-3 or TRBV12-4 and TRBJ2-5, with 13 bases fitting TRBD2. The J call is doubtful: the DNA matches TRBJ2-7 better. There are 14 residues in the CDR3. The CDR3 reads CASSWTSGGYEQYF. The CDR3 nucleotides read TGTGCCAGCAGTTGGACTAGCGGGGGCTACGAGCAGTACTTC.